The 20 T cell receptor beta chains below come from one sample, sequenced in a study of Graves' ophthalmopathy and Graves' hyperthyroidism. From RNA, the CDR3 regions of TCR beta chains were amplified and sequenced. First-round RT-PCR used HTBI primers; second-round multiplex PCR followed. One entry per CDR3 protein, called by TCRdb with MiXCR from the multiplex PCR reads. The sample lists more than 300,000 distinct CDR3 sequences, roughly 14% occurring once. Input material: peripheral blood. The receptor source for this set is a woman between 18 and 29 years old with stable Graves' hyperthyroidism.

Note on this clonotype: One end of the junction varies from germline; a read error may be responsible. The V call is TRBV7-6, the J call TRBJ2-7; 15 bases line up with TRBD2. Germline V lookup: CDR1 SGHVS, CDR2 FNYEAQ. This CDR3 spans 18 amino acids. CDR3 in amino acids: CASSLGTSGGRPTYDQYF. Here the CDR3 DNA reads TGTGCCAGCAGTCTAGGGACTAGCGGGGGGAGACCTACCTACGATCAGTACTTC.

There are many counts of this clonotype. The rearrangement links TRBV20-1 to TRBJ2-1, with TRBD1 matching 8 bases. CDR1 and CDR2 from the germline V gene are DFQATT and SNEGSKA (reference sequence). After removal of 0 bases from V and 10 bases from J, the junction contained 8 bases not matched to a gene. This CDR3 has 14 amino acids. In DNA, the CDR3 is TGCAGTGCTAGAGATACACTCCGGGACAGGGAGCAGTTCTTC. Protein sequence: CSARDTLRDREQFF.

This clonotype was recorded at least ten times. The V call is TRBV10-3, the J call TRBJ1-1, with D unresolved. V gave up 9 bases and J gave up 3 bases, with 17 bases separating them. The CDR3 has 14 amino acids. Germline CDR1 is ENHRY and CDR2 is SYGVKD. CDR3: CAIVGLARDTEAFF. DNA for the CDR3: TGTGCCATTGTGGGCCTAGCGAGGGACACTGAAGCTTTCTTT.

This clonotype was observed a handful of times. Germline and junction disagree at one end, which may indicate a read error. V gene TRBV11-2 combines with J gene TRBJ2-2; D is possibly TRBD2 (5 bases). The CDR3 contains 12 residues. CDR1 is SGHAT and CDR2 is FQNNGV in the germline V gene. The CDR3 reads CASRRHTGELCF. Here the CDR3 DNA reads TGTGCCAGCAGGCGACATACCGGGGAGCTGTGTTTT.

Ten or more counts support this clonotype. The genes are TRBV28 and TRBJ1-5; TRBD1 aligns across 9 bases. From germline, CDR1 is MDHEN and CDR2 SYDVKM. The CDR3 is 16 residues long. The junction had 8 bases not matched to a gene; V was cut back by 8 bases and J by 0 bases. This CDR3 is CASRGTGTLSNQPQHF. The DNA for the CDR3 is TGTGCCAGCCGAGGGACAGGGACCCTTAGCAATCAGCCCCAGCATTTT.

At least ten counts were recorded for this clonotype. The chain is built from TRBV12-5 and TRBJ1-5; 7 bases fit TRBD1. V dropped 0 bases and J dropped 5; count of bases not matched to a gene: 1. The CDR3 covers 14 residues. Germline values: CDR1 LGHNT, CDR2 FRNRAP. The CDR3 loop reads CASGLVGGHQPQHF. In DNA form, the CDR3 reads TGTGCTAGTGGTTTGGTAGGGGGCCATCAGCCCCAGCATTTT.

This clonotype has ten or more counts. DNA of the CDR3: TGTGCCAGCAGCGCCCCAGGGGGTAGAACTGGAAACACCATATATTTT. It codes for CASSAPGGRTGNTIYF. The chain employs TRBV5-4 and TRBJ1-3; 7 nucleotides align to TRBD1. Trimming cost V 4 bases and J 2 bases; bases outside gene matches: 9. This CDR3 comprises 16 residues. The germline CDR1 and CDR2 sequences are SGHNT and YYREEE (reference sequence).

This clonotype was seen repeatedly, ten times or more. V is TRBV19 and J is TRBJ1-2, with D possibly TRBD1 on 5 matching bases. The CDR3 sequence is 15 residues long. V lost 3 bases, J lost 4 bases, and 15 bases lay in between. CDR1 is LNHDA and CDR2 is SQIVND in the germline V gene (reference sequence). CDR3 protein: CASSMGRGSGYGYTF. CDR3 DNA: TGTGCCAGTAGTATGGGTAGGGGCTCCGGCTATGGCTACACCTTC.

This clonotype has at least ten counts. The J gene is TRBJ1-2, the V gene TRBV3-1, with 8 bases lining up with TRBD1. Germline-derived CDR1 and CDR2 are LGHDT and YNNKEL (reference sequence). V shed 2 bases and J 4 bases; nucleotides not matched to a gene: 12. The CDR3 spans 17 residues. CDR3 DNA sequence: TGTGCCAGCAGCCAAACCGCATTACAGGGGGGAGTCTATGGCTACACCTTC. It translates to CASSQTALQGGVYGYTF.

This clonotype has at least ten counts. The gene calls are TRBV20-1 and TRBJ2-7; maybe TRBD2 (5 bases). V was pared by 1 base and J by 7 bases, with 11 bases between. CDR1 and CDR2 from the germline V gene are DFQATT and SNEGSKA (reference sequence). CDR3 size: 12 residues. The CDR3 sequence is CSARGLLGEQYF. CDR3 nucleotides: TGCAGTGCTAGAGGCCTACTAGGGGAGCAGTACTTC.

The chain employs TRBV6-2 or TRBV6-3 and TRBJ2-7, with a weak D call TRBD1 (6 bases). This CDR3 contains 14 residues. Trimming cost V 2 bases and J 5 bases, with 13 bases left between them. Germline V gene sequence: CDR1 MNHEY, CDR2 SVGEGT. The chain's CDR3 is CASSYRITGNEQYF. In nucleotides, the CDR3 is TGTGCCAGCAGTTACCGTATCACAGGGAACGAGCAGTACTTC.

The chain combines TRBV6-5 with TRBJ2-5, with TRBD2 matching over 7 bases. This CDR3 has 17 residues. J gave up 0 bases and V 0 bases, and 7 bases lay outside the gene matches. Germline CDR1 MNHEY, CDR2 SVGAGI. CDR3 protein: CASSYSGGNMYQETQYF. CDR3 coding DNA: TGTGCCAGCAGTTACTCGGGGGGGAATATGTACCAAGAGACCCAGTACTTC.

This clonotype has ten or more counts. The V call is TRBV12-3 or TRBV12-4, the J call TRBJ1-2, with D unresolved. The CDR3 runs 14 residues. The V end was cut by 5 bases, the J end by 3 bases, with 13 bases between. The CDR3 coding sequence is TGTGCCAGCAGTGAAGGATTCTCCCACTATGGCTACACCTTC. This gives the protein CASSEGFSHYGYTF.

There are many counts of this clonotype. The V call is TRBV7-9, the J call TRBJ2-5, with D possibly TRBD2 on 5 matching bases. The CDR3 is 14 residues long. CDR1 is SEHNR and CDR2 is FQNEAQ in the germline V gene (reference sequence). V was trimmed by 5 bases and J by 4 bases, leaving 14 bases between them. CDR3 region: CASSARAGIETQYF. The CDR3 DNA is TGTGCCAGCAGCGCCAGAGCCGGGATAGAGACCCAGTACTTC.

There are many counts of this clonotype. This chain uses TRBV20-1 with TRBJ2-7; TRBD1 agrees at 8 bases. V was clipped by 6 bases and J by 2 bases; unmatched bases: 3. CDR1 and CDR2 from the germline V gene are DFQATT and SNEGSKA (reference sequence). This CDR3 is built from 12 residues. CDR3 nucleotide sequence: TGCAGTGCCAACAGGGGGACCTACGAGCAGTACTTC. Its protein is CSANRGTYEQYF.

Of note for this clonotype: A much bigger clone sits one base away, suggesting this may be a read error. The chain uses TRBV10-3 and TRBJ1-5; D might be TRBD1 (6 bases). The CDR3 length is 14 residues. Germline V gene lookup returns CDR1 ENHRY and CDR2 SYGVKD. CDR3 nucleotides: TGTGCCATCAGTGACAGGGGAGCGAATCAGCCCCAGCAGTTT. It codes for CAISDRGANQPQQF.

This clonotype has only a few counts. This chain uses TRBV7-2 with TRBJ1-6; TRBD1 aligns across 9 bases. V gave up 6 bases and J gave up 5 bases; unmatched junction bases: 8. The CDR3 spans 16 residues. Per germline, CDR1 SGHTA and CDR2 FQGNSA. CDR3 nucleotides: TGTGCCAGCAGGCGGCCGGGACAGGGTAATAATTCACCCCTCCACTTT. Its protein product is CASRRPGQGNNSPLHF.

This clonotype was recorded at least ten times. An end of the junction differs from the germline gene, which may be a read error. V gene TRBV24-1 combines with J gene TRBJ1-2, with D unclear. This CDR3 has 13 amino acids. Germline-derived CDR1 and CDR2 are KGHDR and SFDVKD. The CDR3 DNA is TGTGCCACCTCGGACGCCCTCAACTATGGCTGCACCTTC. As protein: CATSDALNYGCTF.

This clonotype was detected ten times or more. The chain carries TRBV6-5 and TRBJ2-7; D is tentatively TRBD1 or TRBD2 (5 bases each). CDR3 length: 12 amino acids. The germline V and J ends were trimmed by 6 bases and 2 bases, with 8 bases remaining between them. In germline, CDR1 is MNHEY, CDR2 SVGAGI. The CDR3 DNA is TGTGCCAGCAGGGGACCAACCTACGAGCAGTACTTC. This encodes CASRGPTYEQYF.

This clonotype was detected many times. The chain employs TRBV2 and TRBJ2-7, with 8 bases lining up with TRBD2. The CDR3 is made up of 15 amino acids. V lost 3 bases to trimming and J lost 6 bases; unmatched junction nucleotides: 10. The V gene's germline CDR1 is SNHLY and CDR2 FYNNEI. The CDR3 DNA follows: TGTGCCAGCAGTGATGGCGGGACTAGAGTAGGCGAGCAGTACTTC. Its protein is CASSDGGTRVGEQYF.